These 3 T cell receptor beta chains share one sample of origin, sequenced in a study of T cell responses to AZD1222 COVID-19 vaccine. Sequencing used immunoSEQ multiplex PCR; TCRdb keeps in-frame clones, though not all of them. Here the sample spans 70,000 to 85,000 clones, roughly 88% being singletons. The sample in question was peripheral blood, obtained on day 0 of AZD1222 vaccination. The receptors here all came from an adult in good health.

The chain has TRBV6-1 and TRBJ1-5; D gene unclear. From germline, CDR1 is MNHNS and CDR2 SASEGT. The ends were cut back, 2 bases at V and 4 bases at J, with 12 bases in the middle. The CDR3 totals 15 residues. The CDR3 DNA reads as TGTGCCAGCAGTGAAACCAGGACTACGAATCAGCCCCAGCATTTT. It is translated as CASSETRTTNQPQHF.

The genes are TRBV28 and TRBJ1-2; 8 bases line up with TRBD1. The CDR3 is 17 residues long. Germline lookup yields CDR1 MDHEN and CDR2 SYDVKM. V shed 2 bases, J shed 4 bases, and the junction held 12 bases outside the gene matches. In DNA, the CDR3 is TGTGCCAGCAGTTTAGGTCAGGGGGCCAGTACCCTCTATGGCTACACCTTC. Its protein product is CASSLGQGASTLYGYTF.

The CDR3 DNA is TGTGCCACCAGTGATACCGCTAGCGGGAGGTACAATGAGCAGTTCTTC. It specifies CATSDTASGRYNEQFF. The rearrangement links TRBV24-1 to TRBJ2-1, with 11 positions matching TRBD2. Trimming cost V 3 bases and J 4 bases; bases outside gene matches: 4. Per germline, CDR1 KGHDR and CDR2 SFDVKD. The CDR3 length is 16 residues.